The 23 T cell receptor beta chains presented below share a single source sample, sequenced in a study of tumor and adjacent non-tumor tissue in lung cancer. This sample's RNA came from whole unsorted tissue. Distant lung tissue was collected more than 3 cm away from the tumor edge. The library came from three nested PCR rounds adapted from ARM-PCR protocols. MiXCR was run by TCRdb on the multiplex PCR reads, yielding one entry per CDR3 protein. The sample has tens of thousands of distinct CDR3 sequences; less than 85% are singletons. The specimen sequenced was distant non-tumor lung tissue. All receptors derive from a man aged 70-80 years with non-small cell lung cancer.

V gene TRBV11-2 combines with J gene TRBJ1-2, with TRBD1 matching over 9 bases. The CDR3 covers 14 residues. The germline V gene encodes CDR1 SGHAT and CDR2 FQNNGV. The CDR3 DNA reads as TGTGTCAGTTCGGCGACAGGGGGTAACTATGGCTACACCTTC. It codes for CVSSATGGNYGYTF.

A single count supports this clonotype. This chain joins TRBV6-2 or TRBV6-3 and TRBJ1-1; D is possibly TRBD1 (6 bases). Germline CDR1 is MNHEY and CDR2 is SVGEGT. This CDR3 has 13 residues. Trimming shortened V by 8 bases and J by 4 bases, and 14 bases separated the two germline ends. The CDR3: CASFTQGSTEAFF. The CDR3 region has the DNA TGTGCCAGCTTCACACAGGGCAGCACTGAAGCTTTCTTT.

This clonotype has at least ten counts. This chain uses TRBV5-4 with TRBJ2-1, with a tentative D call TRBD1 (6 bases). Trimming took off 3 bases at V and 15 bases at J, with 19 bases between the two ends. Germline V lookup: CDR1 SGHNT, CDR2 YYREEE (reference sequence). This CDR3 comprises 13 residues. The CDR3 reads CASSSPPSGGLFF. The DNA for the CDR3 is TGTGCCAGCAGCTCGCCCCCGTCTGGGGGCCTGTTCTTC.

Remarks on this clonotype: A much larger clone lies one base from this, so it may be a read error. The V gene is TRBV4-1, the J gene TRBJ2-7; D uncertain. The CDR3 has 13 amino acids. Germline CDR1 MGHRA, CDR2 YSYEKL. The CDR3 nucleotides read TGCGCCAACAGCCAACAGTTGCGCTACGAGCAGTACTTC. This codes for CANSQQLRYEQYF.

The chain carries TRBV6-1 and TRBJ1-2, with D possibly being TRBD1 (6 bases). The V and J ends lost 6 bases and 4 bases respectively, with 15 bases between them. The CDR3 sequence is 14 residues long. Germline CDR1 is MNHNS and CDR2 is SASEGT. The CDR3 DNA is TGTGCCAGCAGGGGAGACAGGCTCCCCTATGGCTACACCTTC. It translates to CASRGDRLPYGYTF.

This clonotype was seen just once. The chain couples TRBV28 to TRBJ2-6; D not certain. This CDR3 spans 15 amino acids. Per the germline V gene, CDR1 is MDHEN and CDR2 is SYDVKM. The germline V and J ends were trimmed by 5 bases and 0 bases, with 8 bases remaining between them. CDR3 DNA sequence: TGTGCCAGCAGTCCCGTTAGCTCTGGGGCCAACGTCCTGACTTTC. Its protein is CASSPVSSGANVLTF.

This clonotype occurred many times. This chain links TRBV20-1 with TRBJ2-1, with no clear D. V was pared by 3 bases and J by 7 bases, with 7 bases between. Germline V gene data show CDR1 as DFQATT and CDR2 as SNEGSKA (reference sequence). The CDR3 sequence is 11 residues long. This CDR3 is CSASRRNEQFF. In DNA, the CDR3 is TGCAGTGCTAGTCGGAGAAATGAGCAGTTCTTC.

This clonotype is a singleton in its sample. Sequence at one end of the junction differs from germline and may be a read error. The chain carries TRBV5-5 and TRBJ1-4; D ambiguous. The CDR3 consists of 15 residues. The germline V gene encodes CDR1 SGHKS and CDR2 YYEKEE (reference sequence). This chain's CDR3 is CASSPWPVGNEKVFF. The DNA of the CDR3 is TGTGCCAGCAGCCCCTGGCCAGTTGGGAATGAAAAAGTGTTTTTT.

This clonotype appeared a few times. This could be a read error, since a much larger clone is one nucleotide away. This chain's CDR3 is CSAKDGTDTQYF. The CDR3 DNA reads as TGCAGTGCCAAGGACGGCACAGATACGCAGTATTTT. The chain combines TRBV20-1 with TRBJ2-3; no reliable D call. Germline V gene lookup returns CDR1 DFQATT and CDR2 SNEGSKA (reference sequence). The V end was cut by 6 bases, the J end by 1 base, with 8 bases between. The CDR3 covers 12 residues.

The sample holds many counts of this clonotype. The junction shows a germline mismatch at one end, possibly a read error. V usage is TRBV6-9 and J usage is TRBJ2-5, with D possibly TRBD1 on 5 matching bases. The CDR3 runs to 19 residues. Germline-derived CDR1 and CDR2 are MNHGY and SVAAGI. CDR3: CAGRKKTAHRDSDQETQYF. CDR3 bases: TGTGCCGGAAGGAAAAAGACAGCTCACCGTGACTCCGACCAGGAGACCCAGTACTTC.

The J gene is TRBJ1-4, the V gene TRBV30; TRBD1 matches at 7 bases. V dropped 4 bases and J dropped 7; count of bases not matched to a gene: 9. Germline-derived CDR1 and CDR2 are GTSNPN and SVGIG (reference sequence). The CDR3 spans 14 residues. This CDR3 reads CAWNSQGGGEKLFF. CDR3 nucleotide sequence: TGTGCCTGGAACAGCCAGGGGGGAGGTGAAAAACTGTTTTTT.

This clonotype turned up a few times. The rearrangement joins TRBV7-9 to TRBJ1-3, with unresolved D. V lost 2 bases, J lost 0 bases, and 11 bases lay in between. Germline V gives CDR1 SEHNR, CDR2 FQNEAQ (reference sequence). CDR3 length: 16 amino acids. CDR3 in DNA: TGTGCCAGCAGCTTAATGAGGGCATTCTCTGGAAACACCATATATTTT. Translated: CASSLMRAFSGNTIYF.

This rearrangement joins TRBV20-1 to TRBJ2-5; D ambiguous. Trimming left V 4 bases short and J 2 bases short, with 14 bases between. The CDR3 contains 14 residues. Germline V gene lookup returns CDR1 DFQATT and CDR2 SNEGSKA (reference sequence). CDR3 amino acids: CSATSGMPQETQYF. The CDR3 coding sequence is TGCAGTGCTACTAGTGGGATGCCTCAAGAGACCCAGTACTTC.

Concerning this clonotype: Its ends do not fully match the called genes, so a read error is possible. The J gene is TRBJ1-4, the V gene TRBV4-1; possible D gene TRBD1, 6 bases. The germline gives CDR1 MGHRA, CDR2 YSYEKL. The CDR3 consists of 15 residues. The CDR3 sequence is CASRQDKTTNEKLFF. The DNA of the CDR3 is TGTGCCAGCAGACAGGACAAAACAACTAATGAAAAACTCTTTTTT.

In its sample, this clonotype ranks as medium-sized. V gene TRBV5-4 combines with J gene TRBJ2-3, with D unresolved. This CDR3 comprises 15 residues. Germline lookup yields CDR1 SGHNT and CDR2 YYREEE (reference sequence). V was shortened by 4 bases and J by 3 bases, with 15 bases between the two germline ends. As DNA, the CDR3 is TGTGCCAGCAGCCTGTCCCAGACACAGACAGATACGCAGTATTTT. Its protein product is CASSLSQTQTDTQYF.

Concerning this clonotype: One base away lies a much larger clone, so this may be a sequencing read error. The J gene is TRBJ1-1, the V gene TRBV16; 7 bases are a match to TRBD1. Trimming cost V 2 bases and J 3 bases; bases outside gene matches: 6. The CDR3 has 15 residues. Germline V lookup: CDR1 KGHSY, CDR2 FQNENV. The CDR3 DNA follows: TGTGCCAGCAGCCAACCGAAGACAGGGTACACTGAAGCTTTCTTT. It is translated as CASSQPKTGYTEAFF.

A note on this clonotype: This may be a read error: a much more frequent sequence differs by one nucleotide. V is TRBV10-1 and J is TRBJ2-7; possibly TRBD2 for D (6 bases). The V gene's germline CDR1 is WNHNN and CDR2 SYGVQD (reference sequence). The CDR3 has 13 residues. CDR3: CTSSESGVYEQYF. As DNA, the CDR3 is TGCACCAGCAGTGAGTCGGGGGTCTACGAGCAGTACTTC.

The table lists this clonotype with many counts. The V call is TRBV20-1, the J call TRBJ1-6, with D unresolved. The CDR3 totals 14 residues. Germline V CDR1 and CDR2: DFQATT, SNEGSKA (reference sequence). The V end lost 6 bases, the J end lost 5 bases, and 14 bases lay between the germline ends. CDR3 sequence reads: CSAYGQGDNSPLHF. The CDR3, as DNA: TGCAGTGCCTACGGCCAAGGAGATAATTCACCCCTCCACTTT.

A word on this clonotype: Since the CDR3 does not end with the conserved phenylalanine or tryptophan, this likely comes from a read error. The limits of the CDR3 on the DNA are not certain, so only TCRdb's listed CDR3 is given. The chain employs TRBV11-2 and TRBJ1-6; the D segment call TRBD1 is taken from the table without a DNA check. Both ends counted, the CDR3 spans 17 residues. In germline, CDR1 is SGHAT, CDR2 FQNNGV. The chain's CDR3 is CASNEWDRVPSISPFHY.

This clonotype appeared a single time. Compared with germline, one end of the junction differs, possibly owing to a read error. This chain links TRBV11-2 with TRBJ1-2; TRBD1 is a possible D gene (5 bases). This CDR3 has 13 residues. Germline lookup yields CDR1 SGHAT and CDR2 FQNNGV. CDR3 amino acids: CADSLDRRGGYTF. CDR3 nucleotide sequence: TGTGCCGACAGCTTAGATAGGAGGGGTGGCTATACCTTC.

Concerning this clonotype itself: Given the absence of the conserved phenylalanine or tryptophan at the CDR3 end, a read error is likely. The DNA is left out, because the CDR3 cannot be placed on it with certainty; the CDR3 is given as TCRdb lists it. The rearrangement links TRBV6-1 to TRBJ2-7. Ends included, the CDR3 has 13 residues. Germline V gene sequence: CDR1 MNHNS, CDR2 SASEGT. CDR3 amino acids: CASKFGSSYEQHY.

The V call is TRBV11-3, the J call TRBJ1-1, with 7 nucleotides matching TRBD1. Trimming removed 3 bases from V and 5 bases from J; junction bases left unmatched: 12. The CDR3 sequence is 16 residues long. Germline loops: CDR1 SGHNT, CDR2 YENEEA. The CDR3 is CASSFWDRSLNTEAFF. The CDR3 DNA reads as TGTGCCAGCAGCTTCTGGGACAGAAGCCTTAATACTGAAGCTTTCTTT.

This chain connects TRBV6-2 or TRBV6-3 to TRBJ1-2; the match to TRBD1 covers 7 bases. CDR3 size: 14 residues. In germline, CDR1 is MNHEY, CDR2 SVGEGT. Trimming took 10 bases from V and 11 from J; bases not matched to a gene: 19. CDR3 sequence: CAISRQGSSPGYTF. CDR3 sequence (DNA): TGTGCCATCAGCCGACAGGGTTCATCGCCCGGTTACACCTTC.